This TCR beta chain was identified in a study of cytomegalovirus exposure and HLA in healthy donors. A few counts support this clone. Its antigen is not identified. This CDR3 contains 14 residues. Germline assignment: CDR1 SEHNR and CDR2 FQNEAQ (reference sequence). V was pared by 4 bases and J by 0 bases, with 6 bases between. Study-wide results and caveats: Accurate predictions that matched the HLA-A and HLA-B alleles of most subjects were reportedly made from TCR beta sequences. TCR beta V- and J-gene trimming, according to a later analysis, was linked to a missense DCLRE1C variant.

The PCR had 60 Vbeta and 13 Jbeta primers. Using immunoSEQ multiplex PCR, the repertoire was profiled, and TCRdb retains in-frame clones only, with some absent. The table lists 110,000 to 150,000 clones, roughly 80% of them singletons. This sequence was found in a middle-aged woman in good health and CMV-seropositive. The sample was PBMCs. The genes are TRBV7-9 and TRBJ1-4; D unresolved. The CDR3 DNA follows: TGTGCCAGCAGCTCTATTTCAACTAATGAAAAACTGTTTTTT. Its protein is CASSSISTNEKLFF.